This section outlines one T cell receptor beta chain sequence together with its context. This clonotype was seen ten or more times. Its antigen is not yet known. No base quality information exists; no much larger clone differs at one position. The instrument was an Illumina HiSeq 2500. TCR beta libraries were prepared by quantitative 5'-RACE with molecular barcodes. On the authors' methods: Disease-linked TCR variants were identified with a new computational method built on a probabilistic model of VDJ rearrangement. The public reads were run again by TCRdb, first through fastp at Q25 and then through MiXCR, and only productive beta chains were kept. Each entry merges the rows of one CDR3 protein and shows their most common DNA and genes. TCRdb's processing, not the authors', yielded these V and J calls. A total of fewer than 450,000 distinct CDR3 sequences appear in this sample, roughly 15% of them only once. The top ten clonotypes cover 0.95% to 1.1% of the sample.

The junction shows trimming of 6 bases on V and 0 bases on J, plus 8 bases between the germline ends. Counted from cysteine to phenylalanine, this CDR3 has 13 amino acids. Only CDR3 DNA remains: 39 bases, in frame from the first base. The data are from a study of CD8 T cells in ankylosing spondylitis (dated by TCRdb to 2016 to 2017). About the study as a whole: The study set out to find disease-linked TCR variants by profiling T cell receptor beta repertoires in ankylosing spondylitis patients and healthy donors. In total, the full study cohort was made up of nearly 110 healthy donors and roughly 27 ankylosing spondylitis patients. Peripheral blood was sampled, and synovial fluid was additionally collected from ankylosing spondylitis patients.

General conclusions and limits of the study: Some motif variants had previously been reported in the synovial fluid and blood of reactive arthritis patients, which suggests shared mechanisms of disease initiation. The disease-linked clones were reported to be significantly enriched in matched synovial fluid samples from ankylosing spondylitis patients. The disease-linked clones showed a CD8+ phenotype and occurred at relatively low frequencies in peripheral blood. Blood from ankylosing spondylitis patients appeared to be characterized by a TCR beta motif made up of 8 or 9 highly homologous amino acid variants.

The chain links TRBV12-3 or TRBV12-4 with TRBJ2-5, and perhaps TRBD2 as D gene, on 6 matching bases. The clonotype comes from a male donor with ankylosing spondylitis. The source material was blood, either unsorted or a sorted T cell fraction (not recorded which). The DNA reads TGTGCCAGCAGGGGACTTTACCAAGAGACCCAGTACTTC. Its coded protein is CASRGLYQETQYF.